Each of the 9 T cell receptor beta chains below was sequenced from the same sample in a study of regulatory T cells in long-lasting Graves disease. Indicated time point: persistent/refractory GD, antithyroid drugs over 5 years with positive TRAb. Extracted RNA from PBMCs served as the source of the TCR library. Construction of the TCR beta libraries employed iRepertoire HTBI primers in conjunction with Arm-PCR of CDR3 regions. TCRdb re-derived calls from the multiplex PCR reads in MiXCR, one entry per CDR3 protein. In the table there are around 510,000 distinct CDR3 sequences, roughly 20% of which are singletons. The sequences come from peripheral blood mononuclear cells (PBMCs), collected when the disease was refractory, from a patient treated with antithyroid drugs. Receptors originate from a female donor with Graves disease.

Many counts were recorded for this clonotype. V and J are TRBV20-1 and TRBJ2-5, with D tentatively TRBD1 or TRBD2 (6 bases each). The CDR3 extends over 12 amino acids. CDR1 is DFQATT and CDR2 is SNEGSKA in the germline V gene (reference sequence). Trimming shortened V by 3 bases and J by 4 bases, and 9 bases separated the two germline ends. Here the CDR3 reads CSASGGGETQYF. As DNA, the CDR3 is TGCAGTGCTAGCGGGGGCGGAGAGACCCAGTACTTC.

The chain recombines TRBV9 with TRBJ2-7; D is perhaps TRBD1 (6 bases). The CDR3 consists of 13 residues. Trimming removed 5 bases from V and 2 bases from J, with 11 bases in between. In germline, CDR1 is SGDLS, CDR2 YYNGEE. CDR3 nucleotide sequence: TGTGCCAGCAGTGTGGGGGCTGCCTACGAGCAGTACTTC. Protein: CASSVGAAYEQYF.

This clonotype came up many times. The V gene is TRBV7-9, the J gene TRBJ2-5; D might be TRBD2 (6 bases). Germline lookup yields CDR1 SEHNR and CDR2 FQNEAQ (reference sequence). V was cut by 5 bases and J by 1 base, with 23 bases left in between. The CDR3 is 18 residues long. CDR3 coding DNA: TGTGCCAGCAGCCCGGGACTCCCGAGCGACCTAAGCCAAGAGACCCAGTACTTC. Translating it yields CASSPGLPSDLSQETQYF.

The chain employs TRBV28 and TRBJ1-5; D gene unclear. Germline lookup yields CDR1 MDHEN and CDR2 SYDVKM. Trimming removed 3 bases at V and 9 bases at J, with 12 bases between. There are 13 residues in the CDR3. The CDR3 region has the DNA TGTGCCAGCAGTTTTATAAACGATCGGCCCCAGCATTTT. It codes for CASSFINDRPQHF.

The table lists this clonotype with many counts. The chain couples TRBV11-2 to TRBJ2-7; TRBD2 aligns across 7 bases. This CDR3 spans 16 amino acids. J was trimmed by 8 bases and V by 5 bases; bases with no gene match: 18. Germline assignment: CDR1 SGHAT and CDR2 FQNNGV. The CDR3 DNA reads TGTGCCAGCAGCGCCCGCCCCTGGCGGGAGAGCCCTAAGCAGTACTTC. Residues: CASSARPWRESPKQYF.

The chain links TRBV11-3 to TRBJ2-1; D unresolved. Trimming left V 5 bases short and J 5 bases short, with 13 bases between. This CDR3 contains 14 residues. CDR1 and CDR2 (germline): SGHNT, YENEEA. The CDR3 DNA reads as TGTGCCAGCAGCCCACCCACAGCCAACAATGAGCAGTTCTTC. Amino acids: CASSPPTANNEQFF. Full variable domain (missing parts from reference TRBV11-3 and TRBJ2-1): EAGVVQSPRYKIIEKKQPVAFWCNPISGHNTLYWYLQNLGQGPELLIRYENEEAVDDSQLPKDRFSAERLKGVDSTLKIQPAELGDSAVYLCASSPPTANNEQFFGPGTRLTVL.

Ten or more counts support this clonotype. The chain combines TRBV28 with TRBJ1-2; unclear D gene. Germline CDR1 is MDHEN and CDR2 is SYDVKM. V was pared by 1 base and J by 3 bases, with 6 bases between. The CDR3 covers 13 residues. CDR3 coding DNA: TGTGCCAGCAGTTTATTCATGGACTATGGCTACACCTTC. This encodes CASSLFMDYGYTF.

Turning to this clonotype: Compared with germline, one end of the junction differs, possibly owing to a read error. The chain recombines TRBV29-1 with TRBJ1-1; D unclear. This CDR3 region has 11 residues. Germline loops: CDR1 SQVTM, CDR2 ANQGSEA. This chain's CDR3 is CSVVWNAEAFF. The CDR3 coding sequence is TGCAGCGTTGTGTGGAACGCTGAAGCTTTCTTT. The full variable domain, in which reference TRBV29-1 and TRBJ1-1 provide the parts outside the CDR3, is SAVISQKPSRDICQRGTSLTIQCQVDSQVTMMFWYRQQPGQSLTLIATANQGSEATYESGFVIDKFPISRPNLTFSTLTVSNMSPEDSSIYLCSVVWNAEAFFGQGTRLTVV.

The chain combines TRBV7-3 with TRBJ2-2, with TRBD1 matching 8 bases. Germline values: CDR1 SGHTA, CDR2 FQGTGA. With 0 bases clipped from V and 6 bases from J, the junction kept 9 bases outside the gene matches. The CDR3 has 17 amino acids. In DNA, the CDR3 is TGTGCCAGCAGCTTAACGCACTACGGCAGGGGGCCCGGGGAGCTGTTTTTT. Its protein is CASSLTHYGRGPGELFF.